The sequence of this TCR beta chain was determined in a study of cytomegalovirus exposure and HLA in healthy donors (dated by TCRdb to the late 2010s). Broadly, across the study: According to a later analysis, one platform produced both the 110 or so validation repertoires and the 730 or so repertoires of the first cohort. The study aimed to test whether cataloging public T cell receptors could reveal signatures of past pathogen exposure. To predict cytomegalovirus infection status, the study brought together high-throughput TCR immunosequencing, statistical association of individual TCRs with disease status, and machine learning. Besides the first cohort of 500 to 700 subjects, a separate validation cohort made up of 120 different subjects was used. Results the study describes overall, beyond this receptor: In both the original and validation cohorts, the classifier was reported to diagnose cytomegalovirus status with high specificity and sensitivity. All 130 or so repertoires were used to score co-occurrence in the validation cohort in a later analysis, because that analysis had no HLA typing for the cohort. In a later analysis, TCRs clustered in the first cohort were found to also tend to co-occur in the 120 or so validation repertoires, with 94% of cluster scores above 0. It was suggested by the authors that the approach could potentially be generalized to other disease states and immunological phenotypes. Most TCR sequences were seen in very few donors, while some public TCRs were found in many individuals. A few of the identified cytomegalovirus-associated TCR beta chains were confirmed in vitro to be specific for cytomegalovirus antigens. In the study, 164 TCR beta chains were listed as associated with cytomegalovirus.

The table lists this clone with a few counts. Its binding antigen is unknown. Within one base of it there is no much larger clone, and no base qualities were kept. The sample holds other DNA sequences that translate to the same CDR3. The method was the immunoSEQ multiplex PCR assay. The authors' pipeline ran thus. A statistical classification framework was built to diagnose cytomegalovirus status from the catalog of TCR beta chain sequences. The immuneACCESS repertoire file appears here via TCRdb, limited to in-frame rearrangements. These files lack a portion of the clones; in checked studies, under half of the deficit traces to unresolved V genes, and the cause of the others is not known. The DNA was the basis for D and trimming; V, J and clone size are from that table. This sample holds fewer than 150,000 clones; 70% to 85% were observed only once. The ten largest clones represent roughly 30% of the sample.

Donors formed part of the validation cohort, which comprised approximately 130 subjects and was distinct from the first cohort of under 750 subjects. Trimmed from V: 6 bases; trimmed from J: 0 bases; junction bases lacking a gene match: 7. From cysteine to phenylalanine, the CDR3 is 15 amino acids long. The sequence is cut down to CDR3 DNA, 45 bases in frame from base 1. According to the germline V gene, CDR1 reads MNHEY and CDR2 reads SVGAGI. The receptor's source is a man in his thirties or forties in good health and CMV-seropositive. The rearrangement joined TRBV6-5 to TRBJ1-2, with 7 central nucleotides matching TRBD1. The material sequenced was PBMCs. The sequenced DNA is TGTGCCAGCAGATCCCCGGGACAGACTAACTATGGCTACACCTTC. Its coded protein is CASRSPGQTNYGYTF.